The clone carrying this TCR beta chain was detected only once. These data originate in a study of blood T cell repertoires in COVID-19. TCRdb's copy holds only in-frame clones and misses some; the assay was immunoSEQ multiplex PCR. This sample has about 150,000 clones; about four fifths occur once, and the top ten carry over 25%. Germline V CDR1 and CDR2: MDHEN, SYDVKM. The CDR3 covers 11 residues. Trimming took off 11 bases at V and 8 bases at J, with 15 bases between the two ends. This receptor was identified in a woman aged 55 to 70 with acute or convalescent COVID-19. Sequencing used peripheral blood. J is TRBJ1-2 and V is TRBV28; D uncertain. The CDR3 region is CAGSSTRGYTF. CDR3 in DNA: TGTGCCGGGTCATCGACAAGAGGCTACACCTTC.